Listed below are T cell receptor beta chains from one sample, sequenced in a study of cytomegalovirus exposure and HLA in healthy donors. Clones were sequenced by immunoSEQ multiplex PCR, and TCRdb holds only the in-frame ones, with some missing. The repertoire holds about 88,000 clones, with roughly 74% as singletons. Sequenced input: PBMCs. These receptors all come from a woman under 30 in good health and CMV-seropositive. CDR3s include the opening cysteine and the closing phenylalanine or tryptophan. The D gene is left open where the match is weak. Clone size is stated in some rows and not others, as once, few, many or a class when expanded.

. | . | TRBJ1-2 | TRBV5-4 | TGTGCCAGCAGCGTGAGGACAGCGTATGGCTACACCTTC | CASSVRTAYGYTF
. | TRBD1 | TRBJ2-5 | TRBV6-5 | TGTGCCAGCAGCCCCGGACAGGGGAAGGAGACCCAGTACTTC | CASSPGQGKETQYF
. | TRBD1 | TRBJ2-7 | TRBV19 | TGTGCCAGTAGTAGCCCCAGGGGGCTGATGGGCCAGTACGAGCAGTACTTC | CASSSPRGLMGQYEQYF
. | TRBD2 | TRBJ2-3 | TRBV28 | TGTGCCAGCACCTGGGGCGGGGGGCCAGATACGCAGTATTTT | CASTWGGGPDTQYF
. | . | TRBJ1-4 | TRBV6-5 | TGTGCCAGCAGTTATACCAGGGTAAATGAAAAACTGTTTTTT | CASSYTRVNEKLFF
once | TRBD2 | TRBJ2-3 | TRBV10-1 | TGCGCCAGCTCCCGGGACTACCACACAGATACGCAGTATTTT | CASSRDYHTDTQYF
. | TRBD2 | TRBJ2-1 | TRBV5-1 | TGCGCCAGCAGCTATAGTGGACTAGCGGGAGGGAATGAGCAGTTCTTC | CASSYSGLAGGNEQFF
few | . | TRBJ1-1 | TRBV18 | TGTGCCAGCTCACCACTGGACGGGCTGGCGGGTTATGGGACTGAAGCTTTCTTT | CASSPLDGLAGYGTEAFF
. | . | TRBJ2-7 | TRBV19 | TGTGCCAGGCCCCGGGGAAGCTACGAGCAGTACTTC | CARPRGSYEQYF
. | TRBD1 | TRBJ1-1 | TRBV5-1 | TGCGCCAGCTCCGTCGACAGGGACACTGAAGCTTTCTTT | CASSVDRDTEAFF
. | TRBD1 | TRBJ2-7 | TRBV11-2 | TGTGCCAGCAGCCCGCTAGACAGGGGATCATACGAGCAGTACTTC | CASSPLDRGSYEQYF
. | . | TRBJ2-7 | TRBV19 | TGTGCCAGTAGTTCCGCCTACGAGCAGTACTTC | CASSSAYEQYF
few | TRBD1 | TRBJ2-7 | TRBV9 | TGTGCCAGCAGCTTGAGACAGGGTCCCGTGTACTACGAGCAGTACTTC | CASSLRQGPVYYEQYF
. | . | TRBJ1-2 | TRBV6-5 | TGTGCCAGCAGTTACCTATGGCTACACCTAGCCTTC | CASSYLWLHLAF
. | TRBD1 | TRBJ1-1 | TRBV28 | TGTGCCAGCAGTTTTACCGGGACAGCGCCCTTTGAAGCTTTCTTT | CASSFTGTAPFEAFF
. | TRBD1 | TRBJ1-5 | TRBV7-2 | TGTGCCAGCAGCCTACAGGGGAATCAGCCCCAGCATTTT | CASSLQGNQPQHF
. | . | TRBJ2-7 | TRBV28 | TGTGCCAGCAGCCCCACTAGCCACTACGAGCAGTACTTC | CASSPTSHYEQYF
few | . | TRBJ2-1 | TRBV7-6 | TGTGCCAGCACCCTACAGGGACCGAGCTCCTACAATGAGCAGTTCTTC | CASTLQGPSSYNEQFF
once | TRBD2 | TRBJ2-1 | TRBV18 | TGTGCCAGCTCACCACCGAGTCGGCTAGCGGGAAACAGCCCGAGTGATGAGCAGTTCTTC | CASSPPSRLAGNSPSDEQFF
few | . | TRBJ2-7 | TRBV11-1 | TGTGCCAGCAGCTTAGCTCCAGGCTCCTACGAGCAGTACTTC | CASSLAPGSYEQYF
. | TRBD1 | TRBJ2-7 | TRBV6-6 | TGTGCCAGCAGTCGCGGACAGGGGGCCGAGCAGTACTTC | CASSRGQGAEQYF
. | TRBD1 | TRBJ1-2 | TRBV10-3 | TGTGCCACCCTAGAGGTGTCAGGGGGCGCGCCAGGTGGCTACACCTTC | CATLEVSGGAPGGYTF
few | TRBD1 | TRBJ2-7 | TRBV9 | TGTGCCAGCAGCTTCCGGGACAGGGGCCACGAGCAGTACTTC | CASSFRDRGHEQYF
. | TRBD1 | TRBJ1-5 | TRBV7-9 | TGTGCCAGCAGCTTAGCGCACGGGACAGGGGCGTCTCAGCCCCAGCATTTT | CASSLAHGTGASQPQHF
. | . | TRBJ2-7 | TRBV4-1 | TGCGCCAGCAGCCAAAGAGGGGGTTCAGCCTACGAGCAGTACTTC | CASSQRGGSAYEQYF
. | . | TRBJ2-3 | TRBV6-5 | TGTGCCAGCAGTGCCCGACTAGCAGATACGCAGTATTTT | CASSARLADTQYF
. | TRBD1 | TRBJ2-7 | TRBV27 | TGTGCCAGCAGTCAAGGGACAGGGAGCCCCTACGAGCAGTACTTC | CASSQGTGSPYEQYF
. | . | TRBJ2-7 | TRBV4-3 | TGCGCCAGCAGCCAAGATCACCGGGCCGGAGGCCACTACGAGCAGTACTTC | CASSQDHRAGGHYEQYF
. | TRBD2 | TRBJ2-1 | TRBV29-1 | TGCAGCGCCTCGACTAGCGGGTCTGGCAATGAGCAGTTCTTC | CSASTSGSGNEQFF
. | TRBD1 | TRBJ1-5 | TRBV2 | TGTGCCAGCAGTAAAGAGACAGGGGTTGGGCAGCCCCAGCATTTT | CASSKETGVGQPQHF
. | TRBD1 | TRBJ1-1 | TRBV7-2 | TGTGCCAGCAGCGGGCCAACAGGGGTCCCTGAAGCTTTCTTT | CASSGPTGVPEAFF
. | . | TRBJ2-7 | TRBV11-2 | TGTGCCAGCAGCTTAGGGGGGGGCAGTTGGAACGAGCAGTACTTC | CASSLGGGSWNEQYF
. | TRBD2 | TRBJ2-5 | TRBV28 | TGTGCCAGCAGTTTAGGGAACTTAGCGGGGCAAGAGACCCAGTACTTC | CASSLGNLAGQETQYF
. | . | TRBJ1-5 | TRBV28 | TGTGCCAGCAGTTTAGTCCTCAATCAGCCCCAGCATTTT | CASSLVLNQPQHF
. | TRBD1 | TRBJ2-7 | TRBV18 | TGTGCCAGCTCACCGCGGGACAGGGGAAGCTCCTACGAGCAGTACTTC | CASSPRDRGSSYEQYF
. | . | TRBJ1-1 | TRBV19 | TGTGCCAGTAGTATAGGGGTTGGGGCCACTGAAGCTTTCTTT | CASSIGVGATEAFF
. | . | TRBJ2-5 | TRBV12-5 | TGTGCTAGTGGTTTTGGTCTGGGCCTACAAGAGACCCAGTACTTC | CASGFGLGLQETQYF
few | . | TRBJ2-3 | TRBV5-4 | TGTGCCCAGTCCCGGGGGACAGATACGCAGTATTTT | CAQSRGTDTQYF
. | . | TRBJ1-1 | TRBV5-4 | TGTGCCAGCAGCTTGAGATTCGGGGTGTGGACTGAAGCTTTCTTT | CASSLRFGVWTEAFF
. | TRBD1 | TRBJ1-4 | TRBV5-8 | TGTGCCAGCAGCGGTGGACAGGCGGGGCATAATGAAAAACTGTTTTTT | CASSGGQAGHNEKLFF
. | TRBD1 | TRBJ2-1 | TRBV5-1 | TGCGCCAGCAGCAGCTCCGGGACAGTCACAGAGCAGTTCTTC | CASSSSGTVTEQFF
few | TRBD2 | TRBJ2-7 | TRBV11-2 | TGTGCCAGCAGTCCTCGACTAGCGGGGACTTACGAGCAGTACTTC | CASSPRLAGTYEQYF
. | TRBD2 | TRBJ2-5 | TRBV2 | TGTGCCAGCAGTGCGGGGGGGCCTGAGACCCAGTACTTC | CASSAGGPETQYF
. | TRBD1 | TRBJ2-5 | TRBV29-1 | TGCAGCGTTGGACAGGGGTCGGGGGAGACCCAGTACTTC | CSVGQGSGETQYF
. | TRBD2 | TRBJ2-7 | TRBV18 | TGTGCCAGCTCACCCGCGGGGGAACACTACTACGAGCAGTACTTC | CASSPAGEHYYEQYF
. | . | TRBJ2-4 | TRBV18 | TGTGCCAGCTCACCAGGGCAGGGCAACATTCAGTACTTC | CASSPGQGNIQYF
. | . | TRBJ2-1 | TRBV2 | TGTGCCAGCAGTGAAGCGGTCCGGGACCCGGAGGGGAAGCAGTTCTTC | CASSEAVRDPEGKQFF
. | TRBD2 | TRBJ2-1 | TRBV27 | TGTGCCAGCAGGGGACTAGCGGGAGGGAACAATGAGCAGTTCTTC | CASRGLAGGNNEQFF
. | TRBD2 | TRBJ2-1 | TRBV29-1 | TGCAGCGCCGGGACTAGCGGGGGTAACTACAATGAGCAGTTCTTC | CSAGTSGGNYNEQFF
. | TRBD2 | TRBJ2-3 | TRBV5-6 | TGTGCCAGCAGCCCCTCAGCGCAAGCGGGGGGGACTAGCACAGATACGCAGTATTTT | CASSPSAQAGGTSTDTQYF
once | TRBD1 | TRBJ1-1 | TRBV9 | TGTGCCAGCAGCCCCTGGACAGGCAACACTGAAGCTTTCTTT | CASSPWTGNTEAFF
. | TRBD2 | TRBJ2-3 | TRBV4-1 | TGCGCCAGCAGCCAAGAGTGGGGGACTAGCGGGGGCGCAGATACGCAGTATTTT | CASSQEWGTSGGADTQYF
. | . | TRBJ2-3 | TRBV11-3 | TGTGCCAGCAGCCCCGGGGGTGGGACCACAGATACGCAGTATTTT | CASSPGGGTTDTQYF
few | . | TRBJ1-2 | TRBV30 | TGTGCCTGGAGTGTGGGTCTCAGCAGCGGGGGCTACACCTTC | CAWSVGLSSGGYTF
. | . | TRBJ2-7 | TRBV11-2 | TGTGCCAGCAGCTTAGGTCGGGTCGAGCAGTACTTC | CASSLGRVEQYF
. | TRBD1 | TRBJ1-5 | TRBV28 | TGTGCCAGCAGTCCGAGGGGGCTGGATCAGCCCCAGCATTTT | CASSPRGLDQPQHF